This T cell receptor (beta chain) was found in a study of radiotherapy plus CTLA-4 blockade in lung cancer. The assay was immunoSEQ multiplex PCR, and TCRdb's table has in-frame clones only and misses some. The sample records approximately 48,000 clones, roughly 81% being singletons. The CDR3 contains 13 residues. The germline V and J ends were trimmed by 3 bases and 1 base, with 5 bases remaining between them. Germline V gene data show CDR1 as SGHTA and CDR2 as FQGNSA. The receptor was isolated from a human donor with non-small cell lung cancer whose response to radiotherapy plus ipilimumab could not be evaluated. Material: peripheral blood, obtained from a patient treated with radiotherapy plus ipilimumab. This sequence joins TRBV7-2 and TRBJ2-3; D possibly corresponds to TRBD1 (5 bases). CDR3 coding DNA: TGTGCCAGCAGCTTCAGGGGCACAGATACGCAGTATTTT. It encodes CASSFRGTDTQYF.